This is a list of T cell receptor beta chains from one sample in a study of CD8+ T cells in alopecia areata. Here immunoSEQ multiplex PCR was the method, and the copy in TCRdb shows in-frame clones only, minus some. This sample has roughly 120,000 clones; 50% to 75% occur once, and the top ten carry more than 25%. Sample: CD8+ T cells sorted from blood, taken at week 4, from a patient treated with tofacitinib. The receptors stem from a human donor with alopecia areata. Both conserved end residues are part of each CDR3.

TRBV4-3 CASSQGQGLYEQYF
TRBV14 CASSQGAGGSPLHF
TRBV4-2 CASSQEPGSGANVLTF
TRBV7-9 CASAMDSPGETQYF
TRBV7-9 CASKGTGGTNTEAFF
TRBV21-1 CASSKDEGTAKNIQYF
TRBV13 CASSLRAGNSPLHF
TRBV13 CASSSPTGGYTF
TRBV19 CASSTAGRRTDTQYF
TRBV6-5 CASSYSISGRAPQHF
TRBV29-1 CSVEIADYNEQFF
TRBV27 CASTPWGGLSSYEQYF
TRBV29-1 CSVEGVLGKSYEQYF
TRBV27 CASSLSDRHQEQFF
TRBV29-1 CSVPAPGQGAPETQYF
TRBV29-1 CSVEGTGNVNEQFF
TRBV30 CAWVDRRSEAFF
TRBV30 CAWAVDNYGYTF
TRBV7-8 CASSPADRDLSGELFF
TRBV2 CASSEGVLETQYF
TRBV7-9 CASSPTSGGSTDTQYF
TRBV29-1 CSVGDRMSSYEQYF
TRBV6-4 CASSAGTGHTDTQYF
TRBV27 CASSYWEGETQYF
TRBV9 CASSVGEPYEQYF
TRBV27 CASSLRDRVREQYF
TRBV30 CAWGWAAGANVLTF
TRBV25-1 CASSEGSGAGNTIYF
TRBV29-1 CSGRMDTGELFF
TRBV27 CASRVNTEAFF
TRBV19 CASSGFGVSVTEAFF
TRBV7-2 CASSWDRGLGETQYF
TRBV6-5 CASRPQSSYNSPLHF
TRBV4-2 CASSHREGAGELFF
TRBV7-9 CASSPGTGGRYTEAFF
TRBV30 CAWSPTGAEQYF
TRBV25-1 CASSGRRAPYLHEQYF
TRBV30 CAWSTLDYEQYF
TRBV5-6 CASSRFQDSNQPQHF
TRBV7-2 CASSFYSGPSYEQYF
TRBV6-1 CASSEAPGGSGNQPQHF
TRBV7-2 CASSFTGLGDSPLHF
TRBV29-1 CSVELAREGTGELFF
TRBV29-1 CSVEDGVTSTDTQYF
TRBV29-1 CSAARVENTEAFF
TRBV29-1 CSVEDPGQELDEQFF
TRBV28 CASSLRGRLAWVSGGELFF
TRBV30 CAWGQGAIVSYTF
TRBV29-1 CSVDPGGGAGEQYF
TRBV6-5 CASTGASYEQYF
TRBV6-5 CASSASTGIQPQHF
TRBV30 CAWSVGGVSTDTQYF
TRBV7-9 CASQGTQYEQYF
TRBV7-9 CASSSRDRANYEQYF